This T cell receptor (beta chain) was identified during a study of cytomegalovirus exposure and HLA in healthy donors. Whole-study context: Around 77% of approximately 400 genotyped donors fell in the Caucasian-associated ancestry cluster. Findings and caveats of the study: A later analysis revealed that TCR association rates differed between HLA loci, peaking at DRB1 and bottoming out at HLA-C. HLA alleles were associated with 17,000 or so TCR beta sequences in a later analysis at 0.05 false discovery rate. Researchers reportedly found TCR beta sequences accurately predicted most subjects' HLA-A and HLA-B alleles.

Primers: 60 Vbeta forward and 13 Jbeta reverse. Sequencing was performed with immunoSEQ multiplex PCR; in TCRdb, only in-frame clones are kept and a portion is missing. The sample contains about 180,000 clones, about four fifths of which appear only once. Trimming removed 6 bases at V and 0 bases at J, with 7 bases between. There are 12 residues in the CDR3. Germline V gives CDR1 SQVTM, CDR2 ANQGSEA. Details on this clone: As yet, its antigen is unknown.

The chain recombines TRBV29-1 with TRBJ2-3; a possible D gene is TRBD2 (5 bases). Input material: PBMCs. This receptor was taken from a young man in good health and CMV-seronegative. The CDR3 DNA reads as TGCAGCGTCGGGGATAGCACAGATACGCAGTATTTT. This translates into CSVGDSTDTQYF.